These 15 T cell receptor beta chains were all obtained from the same sample, sequenced in a study of cytomegalovirus exposure and HLA in healthy donors. The PCR made use of 60 Vbeta and 13 Jbeta primers. Profiled with immunoSEQ multiplex PCR; TCRdb holds only in-frame clones, not every one. The sample lists 120,000 to 150,000 clones, more than 60% occurring once. Source material: PBMCs. The source of these receptors is a woman aged 55-69 years in good health and CMV-seronegative.

The chain employs TRBV19 and TRBJ1-1, with D unresolved. CDR1 is LNHDA, CDR2 SQIVND, per germline (reference sequence). Trimming cost V 1 base and J 11 bases, with 8 bases left between them. There are 11 residues in the CDR3. CDR3 protein: CASSIGRRAFF. Here the CDR3 DNA reads TGTGCCAGTAGTATAGGCCGCAGGGCTTTCTTT.

V and J are TRBV9 and TRBJ2-2, with D maybe TRBD1 (6 bases). The V end lost 0 bases, the J end lost 6 bases, and 15 bases lay between the germline ends. The CDR3 totals 16 residues. Germline V gene data show CDR1 as SGDLS and CDR2 as YYNGEE. In nucleotides, the CDR3 is TGTGCCAGCAGCGTAGTTGGGGACACTCCCCCCGGGGAGCTGTTTTTT. Encoded protein: CASSVVGDTPPGELFF. The full variable domain, completed using reference TRBV9 and TRBJ2-2, is DSGVTQTPKHLITATGQRVTLRCSPRSGDLSVYWYQQSLDQGLQFLIQYYNGEERAKGNILERFSAQQFPDLHSELNLSSLELGDSALYFCASSVVGDTPPGELFFGEGSRLTVL.

The chain carries TRBV5-1 and TRBJ2-5; no firm D call. Per the germline V gene, CDR1 is SGHRS and CDR2 is YFSETQ. This CDR3 spans 13 amino acids. Trimming took 6 bases from V and 6 from J, leaving 15 bases between them. The CDR3 loop reads CASTVPPLQTQYF. The CDR3 DNA sequence: TGCGCCAGCACGGTCCCTCCCCTGCAGACCCAGTACTTC.

The chain is built from TRBV4-1 and TRBJ2-5; D perhaps matches TRBD2 (5 bases). Germline loops: CDR1 MGHRA, CDR2 YSYEKL. V gave up 4 bases and J gave up 5 bases, with 23 bases separating them. There are 17 residues in the CDR3. The CDR3 DNA is TGCGCCAGCAGCCTTACACAAGGTTCAGCCCGGGGTGAGACCCAGTACTTC. This sequence encodes CASSLTQGSARGETQYF.

This clone occurred a few times. The V and J genes are TRBV21-1 and TRBJ2-7; the table's D call TRBD1 went unverified against the DNA. TRBV21-1 is assigned pseudogene status. The CDR3 extends over 19 amino acids. CDR3: CASSKEWFCDRAATYEQYF. The DNA for the CDR3 is TGTGCCAGCAGCAAAGAGTGGTTTTGTGACAGGGCGGCGACCTACGAGCAGTACTTC.

V is TRBV10-3 and J is TRBJ2-1; 9 bases are shared with TRBD2. V shed 10 bases, J shed 7 bases, and the junction held 11 bases outside the gene matches. This CDR3 comprises 14 residues. From germline, CDR1 is ENHRY and CDR2 SYGVKD. The CDR3 region is CATYSPRGGNEQFF. The CDR3 nucleotides read TGTGCCACCTACTCCCCGCGGGGGGGAAATGAGCAGTTCTTC.

The CDR3 DNA sequence: TGTGCCAGCAGCTTGTTAAGCGGGAGTTCCAATGAGCAGTTCTTC. It yields the protein CASSLLSGSSNEQFF. This chain links TRBV5-4 with TRBJ2-1, with 8 bases matching TRBD2. Germline CDR1 is SGHNT and CDR2 is YYREEE (reference sequence). There are 15 residues in the CDR3. V shed 1 base and J 6 bases; nucleotides not matched to a gene: 6.

This chain joins TRBV15 and TRBJ2-3; D call uncertain. CDR1 is LNHNV and CDR2 is YYDKDF in the germline V gene (reference sequence). This CDR3 is 14 amino acids long. The V and J ends lost 6 bases and 2 bases respectively, with 12 bases between them. DNA of the CDR3: TGTGCCACCAGGGTGGGCTCCACCACAGATACGCAGTATTTT. Its translation: CATRVGSTTDTQYF.

In this sample, this clone turned up a few times. Relative to the germline gene, one junction end is altered; a read error may explain this. V is TRBV29-1 and J is TRBJ2-1; D gene unclear. This CDR3 is 9 amino acids long. Germline-derived CDR1 and CDR2 are SQVTM and ANQGSEA. The CDR3 DNA is TGCAGCGTCGAAGCAGAGCAGTTCTTC. Protein sequence: CSVEAEQFF.

This clone was detected only once. This sequence joins TRBV5-4 and TRBJ2-7, with D perhaps matching TRBD1 (5 bases). The V and J ends lost 0 bases and 3 bases respectively, with 7 bases between them. Germline-derived CDR1 and CDR2 are SGHNT and YYREEE (reference sequence). This CDR3 is 13 amino acids long. The CDR3: CASSLGRDYEQYF. CDR3 DNA: TGTGCCAGCAGCTTGGGCAGGGACTACGAGCAGTACTTC.

The J gene is TRBJ2-1, the V gene TRBV7-6; TRBD2 agrees at 8 bases. The CDR3 is 15 amino acids. CDR1 SGHVS and CDR2 FNYEAQ come from the germline V gene. The trim removed 3 bases at V and 5 bases at J, leaving 6 bases unmatched. Here the CDR3 DNA reads TGTGCCAGCAGCTTCCCTAGCGGGCCCAACAATGAGCAGTTCTTC. Encoded protein: CASSFPSGPNNEQFF.

V and J are TRBV7-8 and TRBJ2-3; 12 bases map to TRBD1. The CDR3 runs to 21 residues. The trim removed 0 bases at V and 2 bases at J, leaving 15 bases unmatched. Germline V gives CDR1 SGHVS, CDR2 FQNEAQ. The DNA for the CDR3 is TGTGCCAGCAGCTTAGCGCTCGGGACAGGGGGCGTAATGGGGTACACAGATACGCAGTATTTT. This gives the protein CASSLALGTGGVMGYTDTQYF.

This chain's CDR3 is CASSFGGSGKTTADTQYF. In nucleotides, the CDR3 is TGTGCCAGCAGCTTTGGGGGTAGCGGGAAGACTACAGCGGATACGCAGTATTTT. The chain carries TRBV5-8 and TRBJ2-3; 8 bases map to TRBD2. Germline CDR1 reads SGHTS; CDR2 reads YDEGEE. V gave up 2 bases and J gave up 6 bases; unmatched junction bases: 17. The CDR3 runs to 18 residues.

The chain is built from TRBV6-1 and TRBJ1-4, with TRBD1 matching 8 bases. The V and J ends lost 5 bases and 2 bases, in that order; junction bases with no gene match: 4. Germline V gene data show CDR1 as MNHNS and CDR2 as SASEGT. This CDR3 contains 15 residues. The CDR3 is CASSSTGGTNEKLFF. DNA for the CDR3: TGTGCCAGCAGTTCTACAGGGGGGACTAATGAAAAACTGTTTTTT.

The rearrangement uses TRBV10-3 and TRBJ2-2, with 7 bases matching TRBD2. Unmatched junction bases numbered 2, after V lost 6 bases and J lost 4 bases. The CDR3 spans 13 residues. The germline gives CDR1 ENHRY, CDR2 SYGVKD. CDR3 protein: CAIRREITGELFF. DNA for the CDR3: TGTGCCATCAGGCGGGAGATCACCGGGGAGCTGTTTTTT.